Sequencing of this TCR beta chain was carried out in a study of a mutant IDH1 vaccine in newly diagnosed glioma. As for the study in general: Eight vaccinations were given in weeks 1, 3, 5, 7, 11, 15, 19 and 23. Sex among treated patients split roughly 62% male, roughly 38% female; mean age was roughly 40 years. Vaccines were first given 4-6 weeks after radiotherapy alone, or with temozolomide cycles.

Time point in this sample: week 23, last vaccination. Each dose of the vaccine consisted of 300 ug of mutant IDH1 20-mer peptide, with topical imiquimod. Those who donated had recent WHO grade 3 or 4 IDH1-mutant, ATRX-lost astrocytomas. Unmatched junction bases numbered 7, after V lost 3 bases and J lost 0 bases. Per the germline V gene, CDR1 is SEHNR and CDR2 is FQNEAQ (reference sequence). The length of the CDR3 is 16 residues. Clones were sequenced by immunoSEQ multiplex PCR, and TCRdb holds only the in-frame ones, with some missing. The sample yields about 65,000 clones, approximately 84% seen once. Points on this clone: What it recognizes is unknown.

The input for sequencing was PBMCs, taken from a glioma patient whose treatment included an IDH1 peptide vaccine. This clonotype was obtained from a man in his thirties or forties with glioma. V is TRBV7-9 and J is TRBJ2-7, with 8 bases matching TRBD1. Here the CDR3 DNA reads TGTGCCAGCAGCTTCCTCAGGGGGCGAGGCTCCTACGAGCAGTACTTC. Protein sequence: CASSFLRGRGSYEQYF.